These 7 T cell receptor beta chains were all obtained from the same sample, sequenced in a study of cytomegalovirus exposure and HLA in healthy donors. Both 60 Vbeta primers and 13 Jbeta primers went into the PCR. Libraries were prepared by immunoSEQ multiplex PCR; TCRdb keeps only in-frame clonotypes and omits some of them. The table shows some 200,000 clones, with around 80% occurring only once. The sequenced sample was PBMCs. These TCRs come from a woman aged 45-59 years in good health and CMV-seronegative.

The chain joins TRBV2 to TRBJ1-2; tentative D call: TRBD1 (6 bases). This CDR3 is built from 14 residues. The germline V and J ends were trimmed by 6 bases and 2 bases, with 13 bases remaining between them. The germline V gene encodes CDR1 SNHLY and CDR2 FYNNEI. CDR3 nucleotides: TGTGCCAGCAGACGAACCGGGACAAACTATGGCTACACCTTC. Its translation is CASRRTGTNYGYTF.

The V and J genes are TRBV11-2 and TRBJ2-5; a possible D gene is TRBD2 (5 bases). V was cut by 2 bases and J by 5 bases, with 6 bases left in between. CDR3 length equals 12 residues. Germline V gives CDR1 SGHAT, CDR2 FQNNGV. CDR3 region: CASSLRGETQYF. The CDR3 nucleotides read TGTGCCAGCAGCTTAAGAGGGGAGACCCAGTACTTC.

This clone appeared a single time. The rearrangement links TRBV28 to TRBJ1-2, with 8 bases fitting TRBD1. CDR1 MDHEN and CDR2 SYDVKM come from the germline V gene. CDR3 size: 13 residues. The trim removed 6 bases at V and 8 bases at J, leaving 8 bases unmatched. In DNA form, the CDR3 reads TGTGCCAGCAGACGGGACAGGATTTTGGGCTACACCTTC. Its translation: CASRRDRILGYTF.

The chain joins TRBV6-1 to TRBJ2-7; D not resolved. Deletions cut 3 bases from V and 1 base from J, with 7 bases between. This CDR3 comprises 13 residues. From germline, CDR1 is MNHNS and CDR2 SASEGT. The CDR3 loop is CASSEQYSYEQYF. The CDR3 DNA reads TGTGCCAGCAGTGAGCAGTATTCCTACGAGCAGTACTTC.

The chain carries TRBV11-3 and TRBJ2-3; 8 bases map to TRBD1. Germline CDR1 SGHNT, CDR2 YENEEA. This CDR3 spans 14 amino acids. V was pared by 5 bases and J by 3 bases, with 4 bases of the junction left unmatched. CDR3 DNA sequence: TGTGCCAGCAGCCCAACAGGGGGAACAGATACGCAGTATTTT. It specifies CASSPTGGTDTQYF. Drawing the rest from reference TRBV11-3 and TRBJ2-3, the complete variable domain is EAGVVQSPRYKIIEKKQPVAFWCNPISGHNTLYWYLQNLGQGPELLIRYENEEAVDDSQLPKDRFSAERLKGVDSTLKIQPAELGDSAVYLCASSPTGGTDTQYFGPGTRLTVL.

The DNA of the CDR3 is TGTGCCAGCAGCAGACGGGAGGCAGAATCCCGCGGTGGTACGCAGTATTTT. It is translated as CASSRREAESRGGTQYF. The V and J genes are TRBV9 and TRBJ2-3, with TRBD2 matching 7 bases. CDR1 is SGDLS, CDR2 YYNGEE, per germline. CDR3 size: 17 residues. The ends lost 4 bases at V and 8 bases at J; junction bases unmatched: 19.

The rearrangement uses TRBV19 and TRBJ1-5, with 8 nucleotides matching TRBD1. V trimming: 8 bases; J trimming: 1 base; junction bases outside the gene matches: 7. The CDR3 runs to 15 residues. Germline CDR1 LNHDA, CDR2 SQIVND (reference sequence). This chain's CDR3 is CASALQGASNQPQHF. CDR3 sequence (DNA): TGTGCCAGTGCGCTCCAGGGGGCGAGCAATCAGCCCCAGCATTTT.